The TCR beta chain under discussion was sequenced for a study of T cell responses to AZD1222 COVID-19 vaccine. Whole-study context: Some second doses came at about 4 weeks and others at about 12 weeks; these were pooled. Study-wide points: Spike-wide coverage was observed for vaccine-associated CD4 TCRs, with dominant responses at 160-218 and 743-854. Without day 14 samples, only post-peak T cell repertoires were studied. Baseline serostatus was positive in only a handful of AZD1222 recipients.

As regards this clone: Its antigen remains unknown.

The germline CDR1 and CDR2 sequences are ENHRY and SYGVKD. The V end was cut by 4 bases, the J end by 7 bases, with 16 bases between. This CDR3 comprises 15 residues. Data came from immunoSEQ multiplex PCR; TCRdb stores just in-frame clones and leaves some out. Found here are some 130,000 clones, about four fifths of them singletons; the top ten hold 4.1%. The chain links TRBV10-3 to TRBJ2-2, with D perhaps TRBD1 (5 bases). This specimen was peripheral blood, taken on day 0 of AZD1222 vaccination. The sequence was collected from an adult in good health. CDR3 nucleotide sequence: TGTGCCATCAGTGGAGCAAGGGGCCAAGGCGGGGAGCTGTTTTTT. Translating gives CAISGARGQGGELFF.